Below are 2 T cell receptor beta chains sequenced from a single sample in a study of cytomegalovirus exposure and HLA in healthy donors. TCRdb's copy holds only in-frame clones and misses some; the assay was immunoSEQ multiplex PCR. The table shows 100,000 to 150,000 clones, with 90% to 95% occurring only once. Sequencing was done on a sample of PBMCs. These receptors all come from a young woman in good health and CMV-seronegative.

The chain employs TRBV7-3 and TRBJ1-1; no clear D gene. Trimming removed 3 bases at V and 8 bases at J, with 13 bases between. Germline V gene lookup returns CDR1 SGHTA and CDR2 FQGTGA. This CDR3 has 13 residues. CDR3 bases: TGTGCCAGCAGCTTCGGGTCCTTTGTGGAAGCTTTCTTT. This gives the protein CASSFGSFVEAFF. The full variable domain, rest sourced from reference TRBV7-3 and TRBJ1-1, is GAGVSQTPSNKVTEKGKYVELRCDPISGHTALYWYRQSLGQGPEFLIYFQGTGAADDSGLPNDRFFAVRPEGSVSTLKIQRTERGDSAVYLCASSFGSFVEAFFGQGTRLTVV.

This rearrangement joins TRBV10-3 to TRBJ2-3; 16 bases fit TRBD2. This CDR3 has 16 amino acids. With 6 bases clipped from V and 5 bases from J, the junction kept 5 bases outside the gene matches. The germline V gene encodes CDR1 ENHRY and CDR2 SYGVKD. CDR3: CAIRDGTSGGGDTQYF. The CDR3, as DNA: TGTGCCATCAGGGACGGGACTAGCGGGGGGGGAGATACGCAGTATTTT.